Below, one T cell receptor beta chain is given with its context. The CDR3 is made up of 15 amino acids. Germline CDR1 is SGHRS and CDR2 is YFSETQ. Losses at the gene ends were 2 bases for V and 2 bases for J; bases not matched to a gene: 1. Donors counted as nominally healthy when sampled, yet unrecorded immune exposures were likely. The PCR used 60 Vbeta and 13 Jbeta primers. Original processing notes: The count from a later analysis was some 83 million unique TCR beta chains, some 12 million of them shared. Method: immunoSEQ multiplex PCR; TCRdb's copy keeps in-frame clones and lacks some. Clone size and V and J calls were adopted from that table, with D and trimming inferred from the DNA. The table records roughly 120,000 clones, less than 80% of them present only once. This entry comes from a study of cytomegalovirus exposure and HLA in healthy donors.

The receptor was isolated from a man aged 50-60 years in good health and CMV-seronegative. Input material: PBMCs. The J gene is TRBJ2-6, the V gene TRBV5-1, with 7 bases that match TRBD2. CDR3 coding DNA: TGCGCCAGCAGCTTCGGGGGGACTGGGGCCAACGTCCTGACTTTC. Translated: CASSFGGTGANVLTF.